The entry below describes one TCR beta chain. The sample is drawn from a study of blood T cell repertoires in COVID-19. This CDR3 comprises 13 residues. Germline V gene lookup returns CDR1 SGHDN and CDR2 FVKESK. Trimming shortened V by 4 bases and J by 8 bases, and 14 bases separated the two germline ends. Original handling: By means of reference gene primer amplification, nucleated cell counts were estimated. The repertoire was sequenced with immunoSEQ multiplex PCR; TCRdb's copy has only in-frame clones and lacks some. V and J calls and clone size are those listed in that table; D and trimming were worked out from the DNA. The table has 300,000 to 450,000 clones, around 87% seen once; the top ten hold about 2%.

Sequenced material: peripheral blood. This receptor was taken from a woman aged 60-75 years with COVID-19, enrolled during active disease. The chain combines TRBV14 with TRBJ1-2, with D possibly TRBD1 on 6 matching bases. The CDR3 DNA is TGTGCCAGCAGCCCTTCCCCAGGGGTCGGCTACACCTTC. This sequence encodes CASSPSPGVGYTF.